Below are 4 T cell receptor beta chains sequenced from a single sample in a study of T cell repertoires in cytomegalovirus infection. Their antigens remain unidentified. A single record per CDR3 protein comes from TCRdb applying MiXCR to the reads. The data show roughly 45,000 distinct CDR3 sequences, approximately 22% seen once. Sequences were obtained from PBMCs, sequenced either directly or after in vitro stimulation (not recorded which). Receptor source: a human donor in good health (CMV status not recorded). Some clones in this sample may be carry-over from other donors' samples.

The genes are TRBV2 and TRBJ1-1; D gene uncertain. Germline V CDR1 and CDR2: SNHLY, FYNNEI. V was trimmed by 7 bases and J by 6 bases, leaving 18 bases between them. This CDR3 comprises 14 residues. CDR3 coding DNA: TGTGCCAGCACCCTGTGGGGAGGAGGCGCTGAAGCTTTCTTT. It specifies CASTLWGGGAEAFF.

The sample holds a few counts of this clonotype. The chain uses TRBV5-1 and TRBJ1-1, with TRBD1 matching 10 bases. Per the germline V gene, CDR1 is SGHRS and CDR2 is YFSETQ. V shed 4 bases, J shed 0 bases, and the junction held 6 bases outside the gene matches. CDR3 size: 16 residues. The CDR3 bases are TGCGCCAGCAGCAGACTGGGACAGGGGATGAACACTGAAGCTTTCTTT. This codes for CASSRLGQGMNTEAFF.

The chain couples TRBV28 to TRBJ2-3; 9 bases match TRBD1. Germline assignment: CDR1 MDHEN and CDR2 SYDVKM. The ends lost 5 bases at V and 5 bases at J; junction bases unmatched: 8. The length of the CDR3 is 15 residues. The CDR3 DNA follows: TGTGCCAGCAGTCCTACAGGGGGCGGGGAAGATACGCAGTATTTT. Residues: CASSPTGGGEDTQYF.

This clonotype occurred many times. The V gene is TRBV7-8, the J gene TRBJ2-5; 7 bases line up with TRBD1. The germline V gene encodes CDR1 SGHVS and CDR2 FQNEAQ. V shed 0 bases, J shed 5 bases, and the junction held 9 bases outside the gene matches. The CDR3 consists of 16 residues. CDR3 nucleotides: TGTGCCAGCAGCTTAGCCTCCCTAGGGGGCATGGAGACCCAGTACTTC. Protein sequence: CASSLASLGGMETQYF.